The present T cell receptor (beta chain) was sequenced within a study of blood T cell repertoires in COVID-19. Study information: Acute and convalescent COVID-19 samples came from the United States, Italy and Spain. PBMCs, B-cell-depleted T cells, or T cells were the source of the cDNA or gDNA that made up the material.

With 2 bases removed from V and 7 bases from J, the gap between germline ends came to 12 bases. The length of the CDR3 is 14 residues. Germline-derived CDR1 and CDR2 are LNHNV and YYDKDF (reference sequence). As handled by the study authors: Reference gene primer amplification gave estimated nucleated cell counts. Generated by immunoSEQ multiplex PCR, the TCRdb table keeps only in-frame clones and is missing some. D and trimming come from the DNA, and the V and J calls and clone size come from that table. This table holds 250,000 to 350,000 clones, approximately 90% found once. The chain uses TRBV15 and TRBJ2-1; D unresolved. The clonotype originates from a woman aged 45-65 years who had recovered from COVID-19. The sequencing input was peripheral blood. The CDR3 nucleotides read TGTGCCACCAGCAGATTGGGTCTCGGGAATGAGCAGTTCTTC. This translates into CATSRLGLGNEQFF.